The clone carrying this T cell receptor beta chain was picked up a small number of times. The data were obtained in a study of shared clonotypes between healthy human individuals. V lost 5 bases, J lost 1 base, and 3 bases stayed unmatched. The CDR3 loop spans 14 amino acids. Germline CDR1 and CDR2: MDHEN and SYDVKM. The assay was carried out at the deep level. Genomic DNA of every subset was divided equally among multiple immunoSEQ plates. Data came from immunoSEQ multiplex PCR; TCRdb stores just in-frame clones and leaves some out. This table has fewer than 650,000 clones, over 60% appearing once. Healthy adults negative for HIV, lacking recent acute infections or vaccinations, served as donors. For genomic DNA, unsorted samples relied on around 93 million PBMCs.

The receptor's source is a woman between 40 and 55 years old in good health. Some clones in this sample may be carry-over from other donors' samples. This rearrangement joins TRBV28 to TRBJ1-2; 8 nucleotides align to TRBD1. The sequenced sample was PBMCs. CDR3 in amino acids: CASSRTGNNYGYTF. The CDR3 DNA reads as TGTGCCAGCAGTCGGACAGGGAATAACTATGGCTACACCTTC.